One sample yielded the 10 T cell receptor beta chains listed below, sequenced in a study of PD-1 blockade in classical Hodgkin lymphoma. Each of the patients experienced relapse following autologous stem cell transplantation, and their brentuximab vedotin exposure differed. Measured with immunoSEQ multiplex PCR; TCRdb has only the in-frame clones, and not every one. The repertoire holds roughly 45,000 clones, with roughly three quarters as singletons. This sample comprised peripheral blood mononuclear cells (PBMCs), obtained before the second cycle of nivolumab. These receptors were taken from a human donor with classical Hodgkin lymphoma.

The rearrangement uses TRBV7-6 and TRBJ2-5, with 8 bases identical to TRBD2. The CDR3 contains 15 residues. V lost 0 bases and J lost 7; bases outside the gene matches: 7. Germline V gene sequence: CDR1 SGHVS, CDR2 FNYEAQ. The CDR3 loop reads CASSLARGARGTQYF. DNA for the CDR3: TGTGCCAGCAGCTTAGCGCGGGGGGCGCGTGGGACCCAGTACTTC.

This clone has just a few counts. The CDR3 bases are TGTGCCAGCAGTTTAAAGGAGTATTCCGATGGCTACACCTTC. Translating gives CASSLKEYSDGYTF. This chain connects TRBV27 to TRBJ1-2; D is ambiguous. V lost 2 bases and J lost 6, with 13 bases in between. The CDR3 has 14 residues. Germline loops: CDR1 MNHEY, CDR2 SMNVEV (reference sequence).

CDR3 loop: CASSLTRILSSYEQYF. CDR3 in DNA: TGTGCCAGCAGCTTAACCCGGATCCTCAGCTCCTACGAGCAGTACTTC. The chain has TRBV7-2 and TRBJ2-7; D unresolved. CDR1 is SGHTA and CDR2 is FQGNSA in the germline V gene. The CDR3 sequence is 16 residues long. V lost 2 bases and J 0 bases, leaving 14 bases between the germline ends. Full variable domain (outside the CDR3, taken from reference TRBV7-2 and TRBJ2-7): GAGVSQSPSNKVTEKGKDVELRCDPISGHTALYWYRQSLGQGLEFLIYFQGNSAPDKSGLPSDRFSAERTGGSVSTLTIQRTQQEDSAVYLCASSLTRILSSYEQYFGPGTRLTVT.

The chain joins TRBV5-1 to TRBJ1-1; D unclear. Deletions cut 0 bases from V and 3 bases from J, with 18 bases between. CDR3 length: 17 amino acids. Germline values: CDR1 SGHRS, CDR2 YFSETQ. CDR3 sequence: CASSLVGHLPRDTEAFF. The DNA of the CDR3 is TGCGCCAGCAGCTTGGTAGGGCATTTGCCGAGGGACACTGAAGCTTTCTTT.

The V call is TRBV9, the J call TRBJ1-2; a weak D match, TRBD1 (6 bases). V lost 0 bases and J 4 bases, leaving 10 bases between the germline ends. Germline CDR1 is SGDLS and CDR2 is YYNGEE. The CDR3 totals 14 residues. CDR3 protein: CASSVVGGGYGYTF. In DNA form, the CDR3 reads TGTGCCAGCAGCGTAGTGGGGGGCGGCTATGGCTACACCTTC.

This clone was found a few times. This chain connects TRBV5-1 to TRBJ2-3; TRBD2 matches at 10 bases. The CDR3 runs 18 residues. The germline V gene encodes CDR1 SGHRS and CDR2 YFSETQ. J gave up 4 bases and V 4 bases, and 15 bases lay outside the gene matches. In DNA, the CDR3 is TGCGCCAGCAGCCCGAAGGGGGCTAGCGGGAGTCAGCCAGATACGCAGTATTTT. Translation gives CASSPKGASGSQPDTQYF.

The chain carries TRBV19 and TRBJ1-5; D is perhaps TRBD1 (6 bases). V lost 7 bases and J lost 3, with 16 bases in between. The germline CDR1 and CDR2 sequences are LNHDA and SQIVND (reference sequence). This CDR3 has 15 amino acids. CDR3 loop: CASTGPGVLNQPQHF. As DNA, the CDR3 is TGTGCCAGTACTGGGCCAGGGGTCCTCAATCAGCCCCAGCATTTT.

V gene TRBV28 combines with J gene TRBJ1-1; 8 bases agree with TRBD1. The length of the CDR3 is 13 residues. The V and J ends lost 6 bases and 4 bases, in that order; junction bases with no gene match: 4. Germline assignment: CDR1 MDHEN and CDR2 SYDVKM. The CDR3 sequence: CASRYDRGTEAFF. DNA for the CDR3: TGTGCCAGCAGGTATGACAGGGGCACTGAAGCTTTCTTT.

The chain links TRBV20-1 to TRBJ2-5; D not resolved. Germline values: CDR1 DFQATT, CDR2 SNEGSKA (reference sequence). There are 11 residues in the CDR3. V dropped 2 bases and J dropped 2 bases, with 3 bases sitting between them. CDR3 protein: CSARIQETQYF. The CDR3 region has the DNA TGCAGTGCTAGAATACAAGAGACCCAGTACTTC.

This clone appeared a few times. The rearrangement joins TRBV18 to TRBJ2-7; 9 bases are shared with TRBD1. J lost 2 bases, V lost 0 bases, and 11 bases had no gene match. CDR3 length equals 18 residues. The germline CDR1 and CDR2 sequences are KGHSH and LQKENI. The CDR3 here is CASSPPRTRGQGTYEQYF. For the CDR3, the DNA is TGTGCCAGCTCACCACCACGCACCCGGGGACAGGGCACCTACGAGCAGTACTTC.